A single sample is the source of the 20 T cell receptor beta chains below, sequenced in a study of radiotherapy plus CTLA-4 blockade in lung cancer. Some clones are missing from TCRdb's copy, which holds only in-frame ones; the method was immunoSEQ multiplex PCR. The data show tens of thousands of clones, around 80% seen once. Sequenced here: peripheral blood, sampled from a patient treated with radiotherapy plus ipilimumab. All receptors come from a human donor with non-small cell lung cancer who had a complete response to radiotherapy plus ipilimumab.

V usage is TRBV19 and J usage is TRBJ2-1, with 7 bases that match TRBD2. Germline values: CDR1 LNHDA, CDR2 SQIVND (reference sequence). The CDR3 runs 15 residues. Unmatched junction bases numbered 5, after V lost 6 bases and J lost 0 bases. The CDR3 DNA reads TGTGCCAGTAGGCGGGAGACAGCCTCCTACAATGAGCAGTTCTTC. This translates into CASRRETASYNEQFF.

This chain connects TRBV19 to TRBJ2-3; 13 bases line up with TRBD2. Unmatched junction bases numbered 11, after V lost 7 bases and J lost 4 bases. The CDR3 is 17 residues long. CDR1 is LNHDA and CDR2 is SQIVND in the germline V gene (reference sequence). For the CDR3, the DNA is TGTGCCAGTACTTCGACTAGCGGGGGGCCAGGCCCAGATACGCAGTATTTT. This codes for CASTSTSGGPGPDTQYF.

This clone was detected only a few times. The rearrangement joins TRBV7-9 to TRBJ2-7; no clear D. V was trimmed by 4 bases and J by 4 bases, leaving 5 bases between them. CDR1 is SEHNR, CDR2 FQNEAQ, per germline (reference sequence). The CDR3 has 11 amino acids. CDR3 DNA: TGTGCCAGCAGCTCCCTATACGAGCAGTACTTC. Amino acids: CASSSLYEQYF.

The chain uses TRBV6-4 and TRBJ2-7, with D perhaps matching TRBD2 (5 bases). Trimming removed 8 bases from V and 4 bases from J, with 9 bases in between. This CDR3 has 11 residues. The V gene's germline CDR1 is MRHNA and CDR2 SNTAGT. The DNA for the CDR3 is TGTGCCAGCCGCGGGTCGTACGAGCAGTACGTC. This codes for CASRGSYEQYV.

CDR3 bases: TGCAGCGTTGAGGGGGACGACTACAATGAGCAGTTCTTC. It specifies CSVEGDDYNEQFF. The gene calls are TRBV29-1 and TRBJ2-1; D is tentatively TRBD1 or TRBD2 (5 bases each). This CDR3 has 13 amino acids. The V end was cut by 3 bases, the J end by 3 bases, with 9 bases between. Germline-derived CDR1 and CDR2 are SQVTM and ANQGSEA.

CDR3 nucleotides: TGTGCCAGCAGTGGAGGGGACAGAGGCACTGAAGCTTTCTTT. It yields the protein CASSGGDRGTEAFF. The chain links TRBV2 to TRBJ1-1, with 7 bases aligning to TRBD1. Unmatched junction bases numbered 6, after V lost 4 bases and J lost 4 bases. The CDR3 is made up of 14 amino acids. Germline CDR1 SNHLY, CDR2 FYNNEI.

The chain has TRBV5-8 and TRBJ2-5; TRBD1 aligns across 12 bases. Germline-derived CDR1 and CDR2 are SGHTS and YDEGEE. J lost 6 bases, V lost 4 bases, and 7 bases had no gene match. CDR3 length: 15 residues. CDR3 sequence: CASSAGTGGGKTQYF. The CDR3 DNA follows: TGTGCCAGCAGCGCGGGGACAGGGGGCGGGAAGACCCAGTACTTC. The full variable domain, rest sourced from reference TRBV5-8 and TRBJ2-5, is EAGVTQSPTHLIKTRGQQATLRCSPISGHTSVYWYQQALGLGLQFLLWYDEGEERNRGNFPPRFSGRQFPNYSSELNVNALELEDSALYLCASSAGTGGGKTQYFGPGTRLLVL.

This sequence joins TRBV19 and TRBJ2-4; 7 bases fit TRBD1. Trimming cost V 5 bases and J 0 bases; bases outside gene matches: 4. The germline V gene encodes CDR1 LNHDA and CDR2 SQIVND (reference sequence). The CDR3 length is 15 residues. CDR3 residues: CASSPDRSAKNIQYF. The CDR3 bases are TGTGCCAGTAGTCCGGACAGGTCAGCCAAAAACATTCAGTACTTC.

This clone was observed a handful of times. This rearrangement joins TRBV19 to TRBJ1-2, with D perhaps matching TRBD1 (5 bases). V lost 3 bases to trimming and J lost 6 bases, with 11 bases between them. CDR1 is LNHDA and CDR2 is SQIVND in the germline V gene (reference sequence). The CDR3 runs 13 residues. The CDR3 DNA sequence: TGTGCCAGTAGTATCGAGAGGGGAAATGGCTACACCTTC. Protein sequence: CASSIERGNGYTF.

The V call is TRBV7-2, the J call TRBJ1-2, with 10 bases matching TRBD1. CDR1 SGHTA and CDR2 FQGNSA come from the germline V gene. CDR3 length: 15 amino acids. Trimming took 7 bases from V and 8 from J; bases not matched to a gene: 13. Written as DNA, the CDR3 is TGTGCCAGCACCGATCCGGGACAGGGGATAGGCGGCTACACCTTC. This encodes CASTDPGQGIGGYTF.

This clone was recorded a few times. This chain joins TRBV21-1 and TRBJ1-3. TRBV21-1 is marked as a pseudogene. The CDR3 covers 16 residues. CDR3 sequence (DNA): TGTGCCAGCAGCAAAGCGCGTCTCCTGACCCGAAACACCATATATTTT. The encoded protein is CASSKARLLTRNTIYF.

The chain carries TRBV7-2 and TRBJ2-7, with a weak D call TRBD2 (5 bases). The CDR3 extends over 15 amino acids. The germline V gene encodes CDR1 SGHTA and CDR2 FQGNSA. V dropped 4 bases and J dropped 0 bases, with 13 bases sitting between them. The CDR3 DNA is TGTGCCAGCAGCTACCCTAGAGGGATCTCCTACGAGCAGTACTTC. This translates into CASSYPRGISYEQYF. Based on the CDR3 plus reference TRBV7-2 and TRBJ2-7, the full variable domain is GAGVSQSPSNKVTEKGKDVELRCDPISGHTALYWYRQSLGQGLEFLIYFQGNSAPDKSGLPSDRFSAERTGGSVSTLTIQRTQQEDSAVYLCASSYPRGISYEQYFGPGTRLTVT.

J is TRBJ1-3 and V is TRBV6-6; D is unclear. The CDR3 runs to 15 residues. Germline V gives CDR1 MNHNY, CDR2 SVGAGI (reference sequence). V was shortened by 1 base and J by 1 base, with 8 bases between the two germline ends. The CDR3: CASSYYRPSGNTIYF. In nucleotides, the CDR3 is TGTGCCAGCAGTTACTACAGACCTTCTGGAAACACCATATATTTT.

This clone was counted a few times. J is TRBJ2-7 and V is TRBV27; 9 bases fit TRBD1. The V gene end was trimmed by 6 bases and the J gene end by 6 bases; junction bases not matched to a gene: 12. The CDR3 consists of 15 residues. The germline gives CDR1 MNHEY, CDR2 SMNVEV (reference sequence). The CDR3 DNA sequence: TGTGCCAGCAGCCATTACCGGGACAGGGAGAGCGAGCAGTACTTC. It yields the protein CASSHYRDRESEQYF.

CDR3 amino acids: CASSSWTGGSQPQHF. CDR3 bases: TGTGCCAGCAGCTCCTGGACAGGGGGGTCTCAGCCCCAGCATTTT. This chain links TRBV7-2 with TRBJ1-5, with 10 bases identical to TRBD1. Germline loops: CDR1 SGHTA, CDR2 FQGNSA. The CDR3 consists of 15 residues. J was trimmed by 6 bases and V by 4 bases; bases with no gene match: 6.

This rearrangement joins TRBV21-1 to TRBJ1-4. TRBV21-1 is a recognized pseudogene. The CDR3 runs to 15 residues. CDR3 region: CASKILGKANEKLFF. CDR3 sequence (DNA): TGTGCCAGCAAAATTTTGGGGAAAGCTAATGAAAAACTGTTTTTT.

This clone was observed a few times. The rearrangement links TRBV18 to TRBJ1-1, with D perhaps matching TRBD1 (6 bases). Trimming removed 2 bases at V and 0 bases at J, with 13 bases between. This CDR3 comprises 16 residues. The germline CDR1 and CDR2 sequences are KGHSH and LQKENI. The CDR3 region is CASSPKGGGLNTEAFF. The CDR3 bases are TGTGCCAGCTCACCAAAAGGTGGGGGCCTGAACACTGAAGCTTTCTTT.

Turning to this clone: One end of the junction is discordant with germline, which a read error may explain. The chain uses TRBV7-7 and TRBJ2-1, with D hard to call. This CDR3 region has 12 residues. Germline lookup yields CDR1 SSHAT and CDR2 FNYEAQ (reference sequence). This chain's CDR3 is CASSLVGDKQFF. DNA of the CDR3: TGTGCTAGCAGCTTAGTCGGAGACAAACAGTTCTTC.

The chain combines TRBV19 with TRBJ2-6; weak D call: TRBD1 (5 bases). Germline V gene sequence: CDR1 LNHDA, CDR2 SQIVND (reference sequence). This CDR3 is 16 amino acids long. Trimming shortened V by 6 bases and J by 0 bases, and 12 bases separated the two germline ends. CDR3 DNA sequence: TGTGCCAGTAGCATGACAGACGTCTCTGGGGCCAACGTCCTGACTTTC. It specifies CASSMTDVSGANVLTF.

This clone showed up just a few times. The CDR3 coding sequence is TGTGCCAGCCCTGGACTAGCGGGAGATATAAATGAGCAGTTCTTC. Translated: CASPGLAGDINEQFF. The rearrangement joins TRBV5-4 to TRBJ2-1; 13 bases agree with TRBD2. The CDR3 is made up of 15 amino acids. After removal of 7 bases from V and 7 bases from J, the junction contained 8 bases not matched to a gene. From germline, CDR1 is SGHNT and CDR2 YYREEE (reference sequence). The complete variable domain, with remaining parts taken from reference TRBV5-4 and TRBJ2-1, reads ETGVTQSPTHLIKTRGQQVTLRCSSQSGHNTVSWYQQALGQGPQFIFQYYREEENGRGNFPPRFSGLQFPNYSSELNVNALELDDSALYLCASPGLAGDINEQFFGPGTRLTVL.